The 11 T cell receptor beta chains below were found in one sample sequenced in a study of T cells in Graves' hyperthyroidism and ophthalmopathy. RNA transcripts provided the source from which TCR beta CDR3 regions were amplified. TCR CDR3 regions were first amplified by RT-PCR with HTBI primers. From the multiplex PCR reads, TCRdb called clonotypes with MiXCR, one entry per CDR3 protein. The data hold more than 350,000 distinct CDR3 sequences, with over 12% observed a single time. Sequencing was carried out using blood. These TCRs come from a woman in her fifties or sixties with Graves' ophthalmopathy.

This clonotype has a count of ten or more. The rearrangement links TRBV6-1 to TRBJ2-7; 8 bases agree with TRBD1. Germline CDR1 reads MNHNS; CDR2 reads SASEGT. CDR3 length equals 12 residues. Trimming at V came to 5 bases and at J to 7 bases, leaving 4 bases not matched to a gene. The CDR3 reads CASSRRGQEQYF. CDR3 in DNA: TGTGCCAGCAGTCGCAGGGGGCAGGAGCAGTACTTC.

This clonotype occurred many times. The chain is built from TRBV7-9 and TRBJ2-5, with D possibly TRBD2 on 6 matching bases. This CDR3 comprises 14 residues. V gave up 5 bases and J gave up 2 bases, with 12 bases separating them. Germline CDR1 and CDR2: SEHNR and FQNEAQ (reference sequence). CDR3 sequence: CASSPPSEQETQYF. CDR3 coding DNA: TGTGCCAGCAGCCCTCCTAGCGAACAAGAGACCCAGTACTTC.

This chain connects TRBV4-1 to TRBJ1-4; D remains unclear. Trimming left V 3 bases short and J 6 bases short, with 11 bases between. This CDR3 region has 14 residues. CDR1 is MGHRA, CDR2 YSYEKL, per germline. This chain's CDR3 is CASSQREMDEKLFF. CDR3 bases: TGCGCCAGCAGCCAGCGGGAAATGGATGAAAAACTGTTTTTT.

Of note for this clonotype: The germline gene is not matched at one end of the junction; a read error may be the cause. Written as DNA, the CDR3 is TGTGCCAGCAGCGTAGCGGGCGGCTCCTACAATGAGCAGTTCTTC. Its protein is CASSVAGGSYNEQFF. The gene calls are TRBV5-1 and TRBJ2-1, with 7 bases lining up with TRBD2. The CDR3 spans 15 residues. Germline-derived CDR1 and CDR2 are SGHRS and YFSETQ.

This clonotype was seen ten or more times. The chain joins TRBV7-3 to TRBJ2-1, with 11 positions matching TRBD2. Germline CDR1 and CDR2: SGHTA and FQGTGA. The CDR3 runs to 16 residues. The J segment lost 6 bases and the V segment lost 5 bases, leaving 9 bases of the junction unmatched. The CDR3 DNA reads as TGTGCCAGCAGCCCATCCGGGACTAGCGGAGCCAATGAGCAGTTCTTC. It is translated as CASSPSGTSGANEQFF.

Ten or more counts support this clonotype. The chain recombines TRBV30 with TRBJ2-3; no clear D gene. The germline V and J ends were trimmed by 3 bases and 4 bases, with 17 bases remaining between them. Germline loops: CDR1 GTSNPN, CDR2 SVGIG (reference sequence). The CDR3 covers 15 residues. The CDR3 nucleotides are TGTGCCTGGAGAGGGCTGGGGATTAGTGCAGATACGCAGTATTTT. It encodes CAWRGLGISADTQYF.

This clonotype was detected ten times or more. The V call is TRBV5-1, the J call TRBJ2-5; TRBD1 matches at 9 bases. Unmatched junction bases numbered 7, after V lost 0 bases and J lost 4 bases. Germline CDR1 SGHRS, CDR2 YFSETQ. The CDR3 consists of 16 residues. In DNA form, the CDR3 reads TGCGCCAGCAGCTTGGACTGGGACAGGGCGGCAGAGACCCAGTACTTC. Translating gives CASSLDWDRAAETQYF.

This clonotype was seen only a few times. The chain joins TRBV24-1 to TRBJ2-5; perhaps TRBD2 as D (6 bases). CDR3 length equals 14 residues. V gave up 5 bases and J gave up 5 bases, with 14 bases separating them. Germline V gene lookup returns CDR1 KGHDR and CDR2 SFDVKD. The CDR3 DNA follows: TGTGCCACCAGTGTGACCGGGGGTTTGGAGACCCAGTACTTC. Translated, it gives CATSVTGGLETQYF.

This clonotype has a count of ten or more. The chain recombines TRBV28 with TRBJ2-7; tentative D call: TRBD1 (5 bases). Deletions cut 5 bases from V and 0 bases from J, with 11 bases between. CDR3 size: 14 residues. CDR1 and CDR2 from the germline V gene are MDHEN and SYDVKM. For the CDR3, the DNA is TGTGCCAGCAGTCCAGACAGTTTCTCCTACGAGCAGTACTTC. It yields the protein CASSPDSFSYEQYF.

In its sample, this clonotype was seen many times. The chain links TRBV18 to TRBJ1-1, with D unclear. Per germline, CDR1 KGHSH and CDR2 LQKENI. The CDR3 runs 14 residues. V was pared by 2 bases and J by 2 bases, with 9 bases between. The CDR3 DNA is TGTGCCAGCTCACCATCGGCCAGAAACACTGAAGCTTTCTTT. Translating it yields CASSPSARNTEAFF.

This clonotype was observed at least ten times. The chain combines TRBV5-1 with TRBJ2-5, with no clear D. The V gene lost 0 bases and the J gene lost 2 bases, with 8 bases spanning the gap. Looked up from germline, CDR1 is SGHRS and CDR2 is YFSETQ. The CDR3 covers 14 residues. The CDR3 region has the DNA TGCGCCAGCAGCTTGGAGGACGGGCAAGAGACCCAGTACTTC. Protein: CASSLEDGQETQYF.